The clone carrying this T cell receptor beta chain was picked up one time. Germline V gives CDR1 KGHSH, CDR2 LQKENI. CDR3 length equals 15 residues. V shed 2 bases, J shed 1 base, and the junction held 4 bases outside the gene matches. These data belong to a study of cytomegalovirus exposure and HLA in healthy donors. PCR employed 60 Vbeta and 13 Jbeta primers. Measured with immunoSEQ multiplex PCR; TCRdb has only the in-frame clones, and not every one. The repertoire holds about 160,000 clones, roughly 71% seen once, with 7.4% in the top ten. The TCR was taken from a male donor in good health and CMV-seropositive. Sequenced: PBMCs. The rearrangement links TRBV18 to TRBJ1-1; TRBD1 matches 7 bases. DNA of the CDR3: TGTGCCAGCTCACCAACTAGACAGGGGAACACTGAAGCTTTCTTT. As protein: CASSPTRQGNTEAFF.